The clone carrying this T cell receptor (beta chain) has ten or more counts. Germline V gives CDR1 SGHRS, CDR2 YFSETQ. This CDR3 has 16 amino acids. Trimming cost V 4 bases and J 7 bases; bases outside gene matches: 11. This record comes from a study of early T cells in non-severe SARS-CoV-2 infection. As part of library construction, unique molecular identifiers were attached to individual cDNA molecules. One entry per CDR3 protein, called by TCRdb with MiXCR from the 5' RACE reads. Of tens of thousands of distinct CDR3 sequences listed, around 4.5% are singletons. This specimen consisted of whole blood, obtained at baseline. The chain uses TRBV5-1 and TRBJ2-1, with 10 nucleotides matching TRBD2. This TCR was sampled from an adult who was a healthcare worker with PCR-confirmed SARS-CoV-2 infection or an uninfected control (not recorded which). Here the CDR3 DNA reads TGCGCCAGCAGCCGTGGGACTAGCGTTGGTGGGAATGAGCAGTTCTTC. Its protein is CASSRGTSVGGNEQFF.